The entry below gives a single TCR beta chain sequence along with its context. This entry belongs to a study of cytomegalovirus exposure and HLA in healthy donors. Germline V lookup: CDR1 MDHEN, CDR2 SYDVKM. The CDR3 runs to 16 residues. V was shortened by 8 bases and J by 12 bases, with 26 bases between the two germline ends. PCR used 60 Vbeta primers and 13 Jbeta primers. Profiled with immunoSEQ multiplex PCR; TCRdb holds only in-frame clones, not every one. This table lists 80,000 to 95,000 clones. Specimen: PBMCs. This clonotype was sampled from a woman in her twenties or thirties in good health and CMV-seronegative. The chain is built from TRBV28 and TRBJ1-6; D is unclear. The CDR3 region has the DNA TGTGCCAGCTCACCCACCGGAGGGCGCGATGAAAGACCCCTCCACTTT. Translating it yields CASSPTGGRDERPLHF.